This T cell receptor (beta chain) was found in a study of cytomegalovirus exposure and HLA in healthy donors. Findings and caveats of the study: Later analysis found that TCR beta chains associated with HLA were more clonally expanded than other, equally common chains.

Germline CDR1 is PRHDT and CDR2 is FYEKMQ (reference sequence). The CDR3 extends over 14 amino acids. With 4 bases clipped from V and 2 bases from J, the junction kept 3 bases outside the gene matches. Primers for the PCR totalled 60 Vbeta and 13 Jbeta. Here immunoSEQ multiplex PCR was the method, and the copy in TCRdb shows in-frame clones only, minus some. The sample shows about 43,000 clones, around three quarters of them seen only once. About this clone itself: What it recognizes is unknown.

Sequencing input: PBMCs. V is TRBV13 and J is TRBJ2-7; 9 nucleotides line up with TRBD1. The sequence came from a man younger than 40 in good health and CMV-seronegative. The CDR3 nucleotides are TGTGCCAGCAGCTCCTGGGACAGGGCCTACGAGCAGTACTTC. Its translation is CASSSWDRAYEQYF.